This T cell receptor beta chain was recovered during a study of vaccination and CD4 T cells after COVID-19. About the study: Collection of post-COVID samples occurred a median approximately 97 days after diagnosis, spanning a range of 35 to 161. Post-vaccine sampling followed dose two by a median 72 days (range 14 to 241). Day 14 and days 161 to 241 post-vaccination were the sampling points for a few convalescent patients.

Study outcomes and limitations: Convalescent patients displayed a median about 86% of reactive clones emerging only post-vaccination.

A remark on this clonotype: Its antigen is unidentified.

One entry per CDR3 protein, called by TCRdb with MiXCR from the PCR reads. The sample contains roughly 28,000 distinct CDR3 sequences, around 50% of which appear only once. The sample's time point: late sampling 161 to 241 days after vaccination in a few convalescent patients. The clonotype originates from a human donor who had recovered from COVID-19. This specimen was CD4+ T cells from blood, taken about 7 months after SARS-CoV-2 vaccination.

CDR3 nucleotides: TGTGCCAGCTCCCCGGCCCGCCTGGAGCAGTACTTC. Translated, it gives CASSPARLEQYF. This sequence joins TRBV28 and TRBJ2-7, with D unresolved. The V and J ends lost 8 bases and 7 bases respectively, with 15 bases between them. Looked up from germline, CDR1 is MDHEN and CDR2 is SYDVKM. CDR3 length: 12 amino acids.